This TCR beta chain was sequenced in a study of CD8 T cells in Susac syndrome. Reverse transcription of 0.5 to 1 ug RNA used random hexamers. A single record per CDR3 protein comes from TCRdb applying MiXCR to the immunoSEQ multiplex PCR reads. Seen here are about 190,000 distinct CDR3 sequences, over 90% observed once, and the top ten hold approximately 0.16%. CDR1 SEHNR and CDR2 FQNEAQ come from the germline V gene (reference sequence). The CDR3 loop spans 14 amino acids. Deletions cut 1 base from V and 4 bases from J, with 10 bases between. Note on this clonotype: What it recognizes is unknown.

General study results and limits: Clonal expansion of CD8+ cells in Susac peaked in TEMRA cells (and in active patients).

Input material: CD8+ T cells from PBMCs. The source is a human donor with Susac syndrome. The chain recombines TRBV7-9 with TRBJ1-1; possible D gene TRBD1, 5 bases. This CDR3 reads CASSLVGQGTEAFF. The CDR3 coding sequence is TGTGCCAGCAGCTTAGTAGGGCAGGGCACTGAAGCTTTCTTT.